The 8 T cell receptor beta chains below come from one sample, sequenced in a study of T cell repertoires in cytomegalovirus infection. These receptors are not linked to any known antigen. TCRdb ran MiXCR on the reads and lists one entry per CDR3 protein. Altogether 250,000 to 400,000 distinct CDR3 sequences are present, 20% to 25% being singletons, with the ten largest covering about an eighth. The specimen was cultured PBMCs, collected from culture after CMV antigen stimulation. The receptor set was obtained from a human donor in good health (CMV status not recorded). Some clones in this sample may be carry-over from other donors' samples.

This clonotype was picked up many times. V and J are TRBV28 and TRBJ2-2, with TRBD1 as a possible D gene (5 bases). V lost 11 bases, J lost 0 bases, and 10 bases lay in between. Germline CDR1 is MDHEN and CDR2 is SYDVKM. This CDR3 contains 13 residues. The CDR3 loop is CASWGPNTGELFF. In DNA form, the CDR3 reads TGTGCCTCCTGGGGCCCGAACACCGGGGAGCTGTTTTTT.

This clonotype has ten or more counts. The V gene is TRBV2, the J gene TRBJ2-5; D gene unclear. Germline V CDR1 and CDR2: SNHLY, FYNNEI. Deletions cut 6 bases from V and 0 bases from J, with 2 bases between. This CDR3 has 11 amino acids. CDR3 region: CASRYQETQYF. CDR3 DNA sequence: TGTGCCAGCAGGTACCAAGAGACCCAGTACTTC.

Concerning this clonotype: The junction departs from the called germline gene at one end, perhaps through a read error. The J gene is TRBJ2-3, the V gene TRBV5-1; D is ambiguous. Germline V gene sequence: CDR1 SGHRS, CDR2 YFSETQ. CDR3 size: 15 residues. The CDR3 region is CASRFGYTSTDTQYF. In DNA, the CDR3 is TGCGCCAGCCGCTTCGGATATACTAGCACAGATACGCAGTATTTT.

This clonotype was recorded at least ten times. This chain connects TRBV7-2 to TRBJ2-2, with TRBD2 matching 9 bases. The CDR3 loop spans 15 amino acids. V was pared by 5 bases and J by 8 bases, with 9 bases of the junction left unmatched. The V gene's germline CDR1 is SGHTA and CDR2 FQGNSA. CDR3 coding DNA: TGTGCCAGCAGCCAACCGGGACTAGCTGGTGGGGAGCTGTTTTTT. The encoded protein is CASSQPGLAGGELFF.

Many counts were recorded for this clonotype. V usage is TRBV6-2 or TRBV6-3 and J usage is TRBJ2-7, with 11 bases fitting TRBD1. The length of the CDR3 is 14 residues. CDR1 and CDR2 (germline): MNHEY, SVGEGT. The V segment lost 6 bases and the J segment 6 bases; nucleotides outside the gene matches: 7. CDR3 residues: CASRPPGQGGEQYF. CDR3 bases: TGTGCCAGCAGACCTCCGGGACAGGGGGGCGAGCAGTACTTC.

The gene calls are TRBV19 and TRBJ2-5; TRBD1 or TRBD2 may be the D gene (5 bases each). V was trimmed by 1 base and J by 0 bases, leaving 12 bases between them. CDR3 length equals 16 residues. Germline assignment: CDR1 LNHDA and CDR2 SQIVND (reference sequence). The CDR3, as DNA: TGTGCCAGTAGTATAGGGGGGATGGGCCACCAAGAGACCCAGTACTTC. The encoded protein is CASSIGGMGHQETQYF.

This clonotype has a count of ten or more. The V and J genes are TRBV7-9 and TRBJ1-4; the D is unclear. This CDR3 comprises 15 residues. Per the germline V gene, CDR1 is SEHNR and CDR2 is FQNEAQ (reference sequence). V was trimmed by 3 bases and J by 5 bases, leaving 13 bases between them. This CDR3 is CASSFIAGLNEKLFF. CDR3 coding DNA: TGTGCCAGCAGCTTTATCGCAGGCCTGAATGAAAAACTGTTTTTT.

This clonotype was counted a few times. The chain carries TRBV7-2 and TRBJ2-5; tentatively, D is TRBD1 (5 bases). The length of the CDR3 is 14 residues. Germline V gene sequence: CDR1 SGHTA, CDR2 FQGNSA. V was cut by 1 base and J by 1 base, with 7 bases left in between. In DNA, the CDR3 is TGTGCCAGCAGCTTAGGGACATCCCAAGAGACCCAGTACTTC. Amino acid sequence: CASSLGTSQETQYF. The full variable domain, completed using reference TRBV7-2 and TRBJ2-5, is GAGVSQSPSNKVTEKGKDVELRCDPISGHTALYWYRQSLGQGLEFLIYFQGNSAPDKSGLPSDRFSAERTGGSVSTLTIQRTQQEDSAVYLCASSLGTSQETQYFGPGTRLLVL.